This T cell receptor (beta chain) was sequenced for a study of human T cells and chemical hapten exposure. TCRdb re-analysed the RACE reads in MiXCR, keeping a single row per CDR3 protein. Counted here are fewer than 100,000 distinct CDR3 sequences, approximately 12% occurring once; the ten biggest clones make up roughly 3.6%. This clonotype was counted many times. Time point specified: patch test 1, 2 weeks after DPC sensitization. Noted treatment: therapeutic diphenylcyclopropenone sensitization with weekly scalp DPC. CDR1 is SGHRS, CDR2 YFSETQ, per germline. Germline trimming cut 1 base from V and 3 bases from J; bases unmatched to any gene: 7. The CDR3 sequence is 16 residues long.

This TCR was sampled from a woman aged 60 to 75 with alopecia areata. Some clones in this sample may be carry-over from other donors' samples. The chain joins TRBV5-1 to TRBJ1-2; TRBD1 agrees at 9 bases. Sequenced material: whole blood, taken in connection with sensitization to the hapten diphenylcyclopropenone (DPC). The CDR3 protein is CASSLLTGGLDYGYTF. The CDR3 nucleotides are TGCGCCAGCAGCTTGCTTACAGGGGGCCTCGACTATGGCTACACCTTC. Variable domain in full (rest from reference TRBV5-1 and TRBJ1-2): KAGVTQTPRYLIKTRGQQVTLSCSPISGHRSVSWYQQTPGQGLQFLFEYFSETQRNKGNFPGRFSGRQFSNSRSEMNVSTLELGDSALYLCASSLLTGGLDYGYTFGSGTRLTVV.